Sequencing of this T cell receptor beta chain was carried out in a study of T cells after somatic rescue of genetic block. Profiled with immunoSEQ multiplex PCR; TCRdb holds only in-frame clones, not every one. This sample carries tens of thousands of clones, 92% of them seen once, and the ten largest clones take about 3%. This CDR3 is built from 16 residues. The germline CDR1 and CDR2 sequences are SGHNT and YYREEE (reference sequence). J gave up 9 bases and V 4 bases, and 11 bases lay outside the gene matches. The V gene is TRBV5-4, the J gene TRBJ1-6; 9 bases match TRBD1. This sequence originates from a man in his forties or fifties. Input material: peripheral blood mononuclear cells (PBMCs). CDR3 sequence: CASSVGQGRWTSPLHF. The DNA of the CDR3 is TGTGCCAGCAGCGTGGGACAGGGAAGGTGGACTTCACCCCTCCACTTT.